These 12 T cell receptor beta chains were all obtained from the same sample, sequenced in a study of blood T cell repertoires in COVID-19. Measured with immunoSEQ multiplex PCR; TCRdb has only the in-frame clones, and not every one. Of 95,000 to 110,000 clones listed, 80% to 90% were seen once; the top ten hold 3.5% to 4%. Sequenced: peripheral blood. These receptors all stem from a woman aged 55-69 years with acute or convalescent COVID-19.

The chain combines TRBV7-9 with TRBJ2-2; a weak D match, TRBD2 (6 bases). The CDR3 totals 13 residues. The germline CDR1 and CDR2 sequences are SEHNR and FQNEAQ (reference sequence). Trimming left V 6 bases short and J 4 bases short, with 9 bases between. CDR3 sequence: CASRSLATGELFF. The CDR3 region has the DNA TGTGCCAGCAGATCACTAGCCACCGGGGAGCTGTTTTTT.

The rearrangement links TRBV6-4 to TRBJ2-1; 7 nucleotides agree with TRBD2. The CDR3 spans 14 residues. Per germline, CDR1 MRHNA and CDR2 SNTAGT. The trim removed 6 bases at V and 2 bases at J, leaving 4 bases unmatched. The CDR3: CASRGEGTYNEQFF. For the CDR3, the DNA is TGTGCCAGCAGAGGGGAGGGGACCTACAATGAGCAGTTCTTC.

The genes are TRBV4-2 and TRBJ1-6, with TRBD1 as a possible D gene (5 bases). Trimming stripped 1 base from V and 7 bases from J, with 14 bases between. The CDR3 consists of 16 residues. Germline-derived CDR1 and CDR2 are LGHNA and YNFKEQ. CDR3 bases: TGTGCCAGCAGCCAAGGTTCGTCTCGGGGGAATTCACCCCTCCACTTT. Protein product: CASSQGSSRGNSPLHF.

This clone has just one count. V gene TRBV19 combines with J gene TRBJ1-1; 7 nucleotides align to TRBD1. The CDR3 is made up of 13 amino acids. The V gene's germline CDR1 is LNHDA and CDR2 SQIVND (reference sequence). Trimming removed 3 bases from V and 7 bases from J; junction bases left unmatched: 5. This CDR3 is CASSIGTVGEAFF. CDR3 in DNA: TGTGCCAGTAGTATCGGGACAGTTGGTGAAGCTTTCTTT.

This clone was counted a single time. CDR3 DNA sequence: TGTGCCAGCAGTGTATCTTACGAGCAGTACGTC. Translation gives CASSVSYEQYV. The chain recombines TRBV2 with TRBJ2-7; D gene uncertain. V lost 4 bases, J lost 4 bases, and 5 bases lay in between. This CDR3 is built from 11 residues. In germline, CDR1 is SNHLY, CDR2 FYNNEI.

The chain recombines TRBV19 with TRBJ2-7, with TRBD2 matching 10 bases. The trim removed 3 bases at V and 2 bases at J, leaving 7 bases unmatched. The V gene's germline CDR1 is LNHDA and CDR2 SQIVND (reference sequence). The CDR3 consists of 16 residues. CDR3 sequence (DNA): TGTGCCAGTAGTATTCGGGGGACTAGCGCCGCCTACGAGCAGTACTTC. It yields the protein CASSIRGTSAAYEQYF.

The chain couples TRBV6-5 to TRBJ1-6; 8 bases match TRBD1. Germline values: CDR1 MNHEY, CDR2 SVGAGI. Trimming took 5 bases from V and 10 from J; bases not matched to a gene: 7. The CDR3 has 14 amino acids. CDR3 loop: CASSPDRGGSPLHF. As DNA, the CDR3 is TGTGCCAGCAGTCCAGACAGGGGAGGATCACCCCTCCACTTT.

The chain recombines TRBV2 with TRBJ2-1, with 12 bases matching TRBD2. CDR3 length: 16 residues. V shed 6 bases and J 0 bases; nucleotides not matched to a gene: 3. The germline gives CDR1 SNHLY, CDR2 FYNNEI. CDR3 DNA sequence: TGTGCCAGCAGACTAGCGGGAGGCTCCTCCTACAATGAGCAGTTCTTC. Amino acid sequence: CASRLAGGSSYNEQFF.

V and J are TRBV7-3 and TRBJ1-1; D call uncertain. The CDR3 is 13 amino acids. V was trimmed by 3 bases and J by 5 bases, leaving 10 bases between them. Germline V lookup: CDR1 SGHTA, CDR2 FQGTGA. The CDR3: CASSFEGRTEAFF. The CDR3 DNA reads as TGTGCCAGCAGCTTTGAAGGGAGAACTGAAGCTTTCTTT.

The gene calls are TRBV5-1 and TRBJ2-2; TRBD2 matches 15 bases. With V trimmed by 2 bases and J by 0 bases, 5 bases remained unmatched. The CDR3 consists of 19 residues. Germline V gene data show CDR1 as SGHRS and CDR2 as YFSETQ. The CDR3 nucleotides are TGCGCCAGCAGCTTTATGGGACTAGCGGGAGGTACGAACACCGGGGAGCTGTTTTTT. This codes for CASSFMGLAGGTNTGELFF. The variable domain in full, with the rest retrieved from reference TRBV5-1 and TRBJ2-2, is KAGVTQTPRYLIKTRGQQVTLSCSPISGHRSVSWYQQTPGQGLQFLFEYFSETQRNKGNFPGRFSGRQFSNSRSEMNVSTLELGDSALYLCASSFMGLAGGTNTGELFFGEGSRLTVL.

The rearrangement uses TRBV19 and TRBJ1-1; 7 bases are shared with TRBD1. The CDR3 totals 16 residues. Germline CDR1 reads LNHDA; CDR2 reads SQIVND (reference sequence). With 4 bases clipped from V and 5 bases from J, the junction kept 13 bases outside the gene matches. CDR3 nucleotide sequence: TGTGCCAGTAGTAGAGGAAGTGGGCAGGGGGTGACTGAAGCTTTCTTT. Protein product: CASSRGSGQGVTEAFF.

This chain uses TRBV5-5 with TRBJ1-2; D is unclear. The CDR3 runs 14 residues. V dropped 6 bases and J dropped 7 bases, with 19 bases sitting between them. Per germline, CDR1 SGHKS and CDR2 YYEKEE (reference sequence). DNA of the CDR3: TGTGCCAGCAAGCCGGGATCTACATGGGGTGGCTACACCTTC. As protein: CASKPGSTWGGYTF. The full variable domain, completed using reference TRBV5-5 and TRBJ1-2, is DAGVTQSPTHLIKTRGQQVTLRCSPISGHKSVSWYQQVLGQGPQFIFQYYEKEERGRGNFPDRFSARQFPNYSSELNVNALLLGDSALYLCASKPGSTWGGYTFGSGTRLTVV.